This T cell receptor beta chain derives from a study of cytomegalovirus exposure and HLA in healthy donors. Study summary: HLA-typed donors contributed approximately 92 million unique TCRs, which were held in an early data release.

Study-level findings and limits: A later analysis linked a missense DCLRE1C variant to TCR beta V- and J-gene trimming. The likely origin of a cluster of highly shared sequence variants was a sequencing artifact.

Researchers ran the PCR with 60 Vbeta and 13 Jbeta primers. Assay: immunoSEQ multiplex PCR; the TCRdb copy retains only in-frame clones and omits some. The repertoire holds approximately 150,000 clones, with roughly 9.4% as singletons. This CDR3 comprises 15 residues. Per germline, CDR1 LGHNA and CDR2 YSLEER. V lost 3 bases, J lost 0 bases, and 12 bases lay in between. A remark on this clone: What it binds is unknown.

The V and J genes are TRBV4-3 and TRBJ2-7; maybe TRBD1 (6 bases). The receptor's source is a male donor in good health and CMV-seronegative. The source material was PBMCs. In nucleotides, the CDR3 is TGCGCCAGCAGCCACCGCACAGGGAGCTCCTACGAGCAGTACTTC. Amino acids: CASSHRTGSSYEQYF.